This T cell receptor (beta chain) is from a study of T cell responses to AZD1222 COVID-19 vaccine. V was trimmed by 6 bases and J by 6 bases, leaving 18 bases between them. This CDR3 spans 15 amino acids. Germline V gives CDR1 SGHAT, CDR2 FQDESV (reference sequence). Study-level results: Clonal diversity was possibly underestimated; the donors were predominantly white British and more often female.

A remark on this clone: Its target is unknown.

Profiling relied on immunoSEQ multiplex PCR, and the TCRdb table lists in-frame clones only, not all of them. The repertoire has around 75,000 clones, around 84% of them found once; the top ten carry more than 10%. The V and J genes are TRBV11-1 and TRBJ2-1, with D possibly being TRBD2 (7 bases). The source was peripheral blood, collected on day 0 of AZD1222 vaccination. The source is an adult in good health. Here the CDR3 reads CASRRGQGSGNEQFF. The DNA of the CDR3 is TGTGCCAGCAGGCGGGGGCAGGGAAGCGGCAATGAGCAGTTCTTC.